The source of this T cell receptor (beta chain) is a study of ipilimumab plus nivolumab after autologous stem cell transplantation. Per germline, CDR1 SGHAT and CDR2 FQNNGV. Trimming removed 2 bases from V and 4 bases from J; junction bases left unmatched: 3. The CDR3 spans 14 residues. This clone was seen only once. Clones were read by immunoSEQ multiplex PCR, and TCRdb kept only the in-frame ones, dropping some. Among roughly 20,000 clones listed, just over 75% were seen once. The chain joins TRBV11-2 to TRBJ2-3; the match to TRBD2 covers 7 bases. Specimen: PBMCs, collected in a trial of ipilimumab plus nivolumab as post-transplant consolidation. This clonotype originated in a male donor with diffuse large B-cell lymphoma. The CDR3 here is CASSLPRGADTQYF. As DNA, the CDR3 is TGTGCCAGCAGCTTACCTCGGGGGGCAGATACGCAGTATTTT.